A single sample is the source of the 5 T cell receptor beta chains below, sequenced in a study of blood T cell repertoires in COVID-19. The repertoire was sequenced with immunoSEQ multiplex PCR; TCRdb's copy has only in-frame clones and lacks some. The sample comprises more than 350,000 clones, 75% to 90% of which are singletons, and about 1% rests with the top ten. Material for sequencing was PBMCs or T cells enriched from blood (not recorded which). These receptors all come from a man aged 18 to 30 who had recovered from COVID-19.

CDR3 sequence reads: CASSLDGGNEQFF. CDR3 sequence (DNA): TGCGCCAGCAGCTTGGATGGGGGGAATGAGCAGTTCTTC. The chain carries TRBV5-1 and TRBJ2-1; the D gene is possibly TRBD2 (6 bases). There are 13 residues in the CDR3. The V gene's germline CDR1 is SGHRS and CDR2 YFSETQ. Trimming took off 0 bases at V and 7 bases at J, with 8 bases between the two ends.

The chain combines TRBV5-1 with TRBJ2-7; the D gene is possibly TRBD1 (6 bases). Germline assignment: CDR1 SGHRS and CDR2 YFSETQ. There are 15 residues in the CDR3. Trimming pared 0 bases from V and 2 bases from J, leaving 12 bases between. CDR3 in amino acids: CASSLAGTLTYEQYF. In nucleotides, the CDR3 is TGCGCCAGCAGCTTGGCCGGGACACTGACCTACGAGCAGTACTTC.

Note on this clone: This CDR3 is also generated by other DNA sequences in the sample. The rearrangement uses TRBV4-1 and TRBJ1-1, with TRBD1 matching over 7 bases. Germline V gives CDR1 MGHRA, CDR2 YSYEKL. The CDR3 consists of 15 residues. The V and J ends lost 2 bases and 1 base, in that order; junction bases with no gene match: 4. The CDR3 spells CASSQLPGGNTEAFF. As DNA, the CDR3 is TGCGCCAGCAGCCAACTACCAGGGGGGAACACTGAAGCTTTCTTT.

The chain carries TRBV27 and TRBJ1-5, with 8 bases lining up with TRBD1. Germline V gene lookup returns CDR1 MNHEY and CDR2 SMNVEV (reference sequence). With V trimmed by 3 bases and J by 5 bases, 6 bases remained unmatched. This CDR3 is built from 15 residues. The CDR3 loop is CASSFEGQGYQPQHF. DNA for the CDR3: TGTGCCAGCAGTTTCGAAGGACAGGGTTATCAGCCCCAGCATTTT.

This sequence joins TRBV6-2 or TRBV6-3 and TRBJ2-5, with 7 bases matching TRBD2. The CDR3 is made up of 15 amino acids. Germline CDR1 MNHEY, CDR2 SVGEGT. V lost 3 bases and J lost 0; bases outside the gene matches: 4. CDR3 protein: CASSYGAGDQETQYF. For the CDR3, the DNA is TGTGCCAGCAGTTATGGGGCGGGGGACCAAGAGACCCAGTACTTC.